This T cell receptor (beta chain) is drawn from a study of cytomegalovirus exposure and HLA in healthy donors. PCR was performed using 60 Vbeta and 13 Jbeta primers. Libraries were prepared by immunoSEQ multiplex PCR; TCRdb keeps only in-frame clonotypes and omits some of them. The sample includes tens of thousands of clones, under 75% of them seen just once. Study outcomes and limitations: Association of fewer than 20,000 TCR beta sequences with HLA alleles was found at 0.05 false discovery rate in a later analysis. In vitro experiments confirmed that three CMV-associated chains were specific for CMV antigens. The study labeled under 200 TCR beta chains cytomegalovirus-associated. In most subjects, TCR beta sequences reportedly gave accurate predictions of HLA-A and HLA-B alleles.

The V and J ends lost 4 bases and 2 bases respectively, with 10 bases between them. Per the germline V gene, CDR1 is MRHNA and CDR2 is SNTAGT. The CDR3 has 14 amino acids. Of note for this clone: The target antigen is unknown.

The clonotype was recovered from a man under 40 in good health and CMV-seronegative. The V gene is TRBV6-4, the J gene TRBJ2-3; D call uncertain. Sequencing input: PBMCs. This CDR3 is CASSVGTDTDTQYF. CDR3 DNA sequence: TGTGCCAGCAGTGTCGGCACAGACACAGATACGCAGTATTTT.